This TCR beta chain was identified in a study of OX40 agonist ivuxolimab in advanced cancers. In the study overall: Administration of intravenous ivuxolimab to patients occurred every 2 weeks at 0.01 to 10 mg/kg. Patients with hepatocellular carcinoma, melanoma, renal cell or head and neck cancer made up the dose-escalation patients. Partial responses were recorded for three patients, including one with hepatocellular carcinoma and two with cutaneous melanoma.

The data were produced by immunoSEQ multiplex PCR, yet TCRdb's version contains in-frame clones alone and is incomplete. The table shows under 150,000 clones, with 90% occurring only once. Study-wide points: Circulating CD4+ and CD8+ T cells showed clonal expansion by week 6 at 0.1 to 3.0 mg/kg.

A remark on this clone: The antigen is not known.

In germline, CDR1 is WNHNN, CDR2 SYGVQD (reference sequence). CDR3 length: 12 residues. The sequence derives from an adult with an advanced solid tumor such as melanoma, head and neck, liver or kidney cancer. The rearrangement joins TRBV10-1 to TRBJ1-1; a weak D match, TRBD1 (5 bases). The specimen comprised CD4+ or CD8+ T cells sorted from blood, sampled in a trial of the OX40 agonist ivuxolimab. CDR3 coding DNA: TGCGCGCTTTCGGGACTCAACACTGAAGCTTTCTTT. Translated, it gives CALSGLNTEAFF.